The sequence of this T cell receptor (beta chain) was determined in a study of shared clonotypes between healthy human individuals. Assay: immunoSEQ multiplex PCR; the TCRdb copy retains only in-frame clones and omits some. The profile shows about 1,500,000 clones, approximately 97% of them singletons. V lost 1 base, J lost 3 bases, and 15 bases lay in between. Germline loops: CDR1 SGHNT, CDR2 YYREEE (reference sequence). The CDR3 runs to 16 residues. The material sequenced was naive CD4+ T cells sorted from blood. Subset described: CD45RA+ positively selected. The receptor was derived from a man aged 25-45 years in good health. The J gene is TRBJ2-3, the V gene TRBV5-4; D possibly matches TRBD1 or TRBD2 (8 bases each). CDR3 sequence: CASSLTSGQGTDTQYF. DNA of the CDR3: TGTGCCAGCAGCTTGACTAGCGGACAGGGAACAGATACGCAGTATTTT.